This entry describes one T cell receptor beta chain. This clone was observed a single time. It has no known antigen specificity. One base away there is no much larger clone; base qualities are not given. The data originate from a study of OX40 agonist ivuxolimab in advanced cancers. Turning to the overall study: The costimulatory receptor OX40 (CD134) was targeted by ivuxolimab, a fully human IgG2 agonistic monoclonal antibody. Patients were allowed to have had prior anti-PD-1, anti-PD-L1 or anti-CTLA-4 therapy, and less than 45% of the dose-escalation patients had previously received checkpoint inhibitors. Intravenous ivuxolimab was administered to patients every 2 weeks at six dose levels: 0.01, 0.1, 0.3, 1.5, 3 and 10 mg/kg. Of the approximately 50 dose-escalation patients, hepatocellular carcinoma was present in roughly 19, melanoma in roughly 15, renal cell carcinoma in 9 and head and neck cancer in 9. The paper describes the monotherapy dose-escalation part (N ≈ 50 patients) of the phase I trial of ivuxolimab. A male proportion of under 85% and a mean age of about 60 years, ranging from about 20 to 79, were recorded for the dose-escalation cohort. Partial responses were achieved by three dose-escalation patients, of whom one had hepatocellular carcinoma and two had cutaneous melanoma. The point of sequencing TCRbeta in the periphery was to test whether ivuxolimab changed TCR sequence diversity and drove clonal T-cell expansion.

Patients with autoimmune disease history or receiving systemic immunosuppression were excluded from the trial. In every dose cohort, peripheral blood was drawn for TCR sequencing at baseline, cycle 4 day 1, and cycle 7 day 1. Samples came from an open-label, multicenter, first-in-human phase I dose-escalation trial of ivuxolimab. The trial enrolled adults with locally advanced or metastatic head and neck squamous cell, hepatocellular, melanoma or renal cell carcinoma. Before TCR sequencing, CD4+ T cells and CD8+ T cells from peripheral blood were sorted into separate populations. For sequencing of the TCRbeta CDR3 region, genomic DNA was extracted from the sorted cells. The immunoSEQ Assay was used for sequencing of TCRbeta CDR3 regions. Imported from immuneACCESS, the table was reduced by TCRdb to in-frame sequences with V and J called. These copies leave out some clones; in studies compared against another copy, an unresolved V gene accounts for under half, and the cause of the remainder is not known. The sample contains roughly 48,000 clones, around 84% of them found a single time. Jointly, the top ten make up roughly 1.1% of the sample.

Unmatched junction bases come to 2, with V trimmed by 8 bases and J by 0 bases. The CDR1 and CDR2 encoded by the germline V gene are MGHDK and SYGVNS. The CDR3 starts with the cysteine, ends with the phenylalanine, and has 15 residues. Only the CDR3 region is kept as DNA, spanning 45 bases read in frame from base 1. Overall results and qualifications from the work: After ivuxolimab, expanded clones were on average more numerous among CD8+ T cells than among CD4+ T cells. Low levels of normalized T-cell clonal expansion were also seen in some patients who did not respond. At doses of 0.1 to 3.0 mg/kg, clonal expansion of both CD4+ and CD8+ T cells in blood was seen between baseline and week 6. In the 0.1-3.0 mg/kg groups, partial responders were among the patients with the lowest normalized peripheral clonal expansion, particularly in CD8+ T cells. The antigen specificity of the clonally expanded peripheral T cells was not determined.

The V gene is TRBV25-1 and the J gene is TRBJ2-6, with 9 central nucleotides matching TRBD2. This clonotype originated in an adult with an advanced solid tumor such as melanoma, head and neck, liver or kidney cancer. This material consisted of CD4+ or CD8+ T cells sorted from blood, taken in a trial of the OX40 agonist ivuxolimab. The CDR3 reads CASLAGSSGANVLTF. In nucleotide form, the sequence is TGTGCCAGCCTAGCGGGGAGCTCTGGGGCCAACGTCCTGACTTTC.